This T cell receptor beta chain came from a study of OX40 agonist ivuxolimab in advanced cancers. Across the study: Patients with hepatocellular carcinoma, melanoma, renal cell or head and neck cancer made up the dose-escalation patients. Anti-PD-1, anti-PD-L1 or anti-CTLA-4 therapy given earlier was allowed, and roughly 40% had some.

Using immunoSEQ multiplex PCR, the repertoire was profiled, and TCRdb retains in-frame clones only, with some absent. The sample consists of around 90,000 clones, roughly 84% of them appearing once. Study-wide findings and caveats: Expanded clones belonging to CD8+ T cells outnumbered, on average, those of CD4+. Antigens targeted by the expanded peripheral T cells were not determined.

Looked up from germline, CDR1 is LGHNA and CDR2 is YSLEER. The length of the CDR3 is 16 residues. The V gene lost 4 bases and the J gene lost 2 bases, with 14 bases spanning the gap. To note about this clone: The antigen is unknown.

The receptor was isolated from an adult with an advanced solid tumor such as melanoma, head and neck, liver or kidney cancer. The sample in question was CD4+ or CD8+ T cells sorted from blood, obtained in a trial of the OX40 agonist ivuxolimab. V gene TRBV4-3 combines with J gene TRBJ2-2; D is possibly TRBD2 (6 bases). The CDR3 here is CASSRWAGLNTGELFF. The DNA for the CDR3 is TGCGCCAGCAGCCGCTGGGCAGGACTAAACACCGGGGAGCTGTTTTTT.